The present T cell receptor (beta chain) was sequenced within a study of cytomegalovirus exposure and HLA in healthy donors. The V segment lost 4 bases and the J segment 5 bases; nucleotides outside the gene matches: 7. The CDR3 runs 15 residues. Germline CDR1 reads MGHRA; CDR2 reads YSYEKL. Sequencing was performed with immunoSEQ multiplex PCR; in TCRdb, only in-frame clones are kept and a portion is missing. The sample has 150,000 to 200,000 clones; about 82% are singletons. This TCR was recovered from a young woman in good health and CMV-seronegative. The sequenced material came from PBMCs. The chain recombines TRBV4-1 with TRBJ1-5, with 8 positions matching TRBD1. CDR3 sequence (DNA): TGCGCCAGCAGCCCATACGACAGGGGCTATCAGCCCCAGCATTTT. Translated, it gives CASSPYDRGYQPQHF.